Sequencing of this TCR beta chain was carried out in a study of CD8+ T cells in alopecia areata. On this clone itself: Its target is unknown.

Extracted RNA was reverse transcribed, and the resulting cDNA served as sequencing template. This table comes from immunoSEQ multiplex PCR, and its TCRdb copy is limited to in-frame clones, with some not included. The sample contains 130,000 to 150,000 clones, roughly 46% of which appear only once. Lesional scalp tissue (obtained by punch biopsy) and peripheral blood were collected from alopecia areata patients. Findings and limits, study-wide: Affected scalp, especially in alopecia totalis/universalis, had a higher clonality than normal scalp did. Patients displayed less clarity in TCR sharing than mice, a finding possibly related to HLA.

The clonotype originates from a human donor with alopecia areata. The starting material was CD4+ T cells sorted from blood, obtained at week 0.

Written as DNA, the CDR3 is TGCAGCGTTGAAGATCCGCGGAAATCCTACGAGCAGTACTTC. Its protein product is CSVEDPRKSYEQYF. V is TRBV29-1 and J is TRBJ2-7; no firm D call. Trimming shortened V by 0 bases and J by 1 base, and 10 bases separated the two germline ends. Germline V CDR1 and CDR2: SQVTM, ANQGSEA. This CDR3 region has 14 residues.